A selection of T cell receptor beta chains follows, all from one sample in a study of blood T cell repertoires in COVID-19. Data came from immunoSEQ multiplex PCR; TCRdb stores just in-frame clones and leaves some out. The sample has fewer than 250,000 clones; 86% are singletons. Material for sequencing was peripheral blood. These receptors were collected from a man in his fifties or sixties with COVID-19, enrolled during active disease. Each CDR3 is given with its conserved first and last residue. D genes are given only for firm matches. Clone size, where shown, is once, few, many, or a class for clones that have expanded.

v_call: TRBV4-1; clone_size: -; d_call: -; j_call: TRBJ1-6; cdr3_aa: CASSQDRSGTLHSPLHF; cdr3_nt: TGCGCCAGCAGCCAAGATAGATCCGGGACATTACATTCACCCCTCCACTTT
v_call: TRBV14; clone_size: -; d_call: -; j_call: TRBJ2-2; cdr3_aa: CASSPLGARSGELFF; cdr3_nt: TGTGCCAGCAGCCCCCTGGGAGCGCGGTCCGGGGAGCTGTTTTTT
v_call: TRBV20-1; clone_size: -; d_call: -; j_call: TRBJ2-7; cdr3_aa: CSARATDEQYF; cdr3_nt: TGCAGTGCTAGGGCTACAGACGAGCAGTACTTC
v_call: TRBV6-5; clone_size: -; d_call: TRBD1; j_call: TRBJ2-7; cdr3_aa: CASSYSRDSSYEQYF; cdr3_nt: TGTGCCAGCAGTTACTCGAGGGACAGCTCCTACGAGCAGTACTTC
v_call: TRBV18; clone_size: -; d_call: TRBD2; j_call: TRBJ2-2; cdr3_aa: CASSPLSLAGALNTGELFF; cdr3_nt: TGTGCCAGCTCACCACTGTCGCTAGCGGGGGCCCTGAACACCGGGGAGCTGTTTTTT
v_call: TRBV27; clone_size: few; d_call: -; j_call: TRBJ1-6; cdr3_aa: CASTLMTSGNSPLHF; cdr3_nt: TGTGCCAGCACCCTTATGACCTCAGGAAATTCACCCCTCCACTTT
v_call: TRBV19; clone_size: -; d_call: -; j_call: TRBJ2-7; cdr3_aa: CASSMPGAPYEQYF; cdr3_nt: TGTGCCAGTAGTATGCCGGGAGCCCCATACGAGCAGTACTTC
v_call: TRBV7-9; clone_size: -; d_call: TRBD1; j_call: TRBJ2-7; cdr3_aa: CASSKQGSSYEQYF; cdr3_nt: TGTGCCAGCAGCAAACAGGGGAGCTCCTACGAGCAGTACTTC
v_call: TRBV27; clone_size: -; d_call: TRBD2; j_call: TRBJ2-7; cdr3_aa: CASSLLAGGPYEQYF; cdr3_nt: TGTGCCAGCAGTTTACTAGCGGGAGGGCCCTACGAGCAGTACTTC
v_call: TRBV11-2; clone_size: -; d_call: -; j_call: TRBJ1-1; cdr3_aa: CASSSRGQGKAEAFF; cdr3_nt: TGTGCCAGCAGCTCCCGCGGGCAGGGGAAAGCTGAAGCTTTCTTT
v_call: TRBV6-5; clone_size: -; d_call: TRBD1; j_call: TRBJ2-2; cdr3_aa: CATTGTGGFNGELFF; cdr3_nt: TGTGCCACCACAGGGACAGGGGGATTTAACGGGGAGCTGTTTTTT